The 19 T cell receptor beta chains in this list originate from one sample, sequenced in a study of shared clonotypes between healthy human individuals. Generated by immunoSEQ multiplex PCR, the TCRdb table keeps only in-frame clones and is missing some. The data show about 960,000 clones, 60% to 85% seen once. The sequencing input was memory CD4+ T cells sorted from blood. As to subset: CD45RA-negative fraction. The receptors come from a man aged 18-30 years in good health.

The chain uses TRBV21-1 and TRBJ2-3; no check of the table's D call, TRBD1, against the DNA was made. TRBV21-1 is flagged as a pseudogene. CDR3 length: 15 residues. This CDR3 is CASSREGARTDTQYF. The CDR3 region has the DNA TGTGCCAGCAGCCGAGAGGGGGCGCGCACAGATACGCAGTATTTT.

The chain recombines TRBV30 with TRBJ2-7, with D possibly TRBD2 on 6 matching bases. CDR3 size: 15 residues. Germline CDR1 and CDR2: GTSNPN and SVGIG (reference sequence). V was clipped by 3 bases and J by 2 bases, with 17 bases between them. The DNA for the CDR3 is TGTGCCTGGAGCTACCCTAGACTAGGGGCCTACGAGCAGTACTTC. Translation gives CAWSYPRLGAYEQYF.

The J gene is TRBJ2-3, the V gene TRBV15; 11 bases map to TRBD2. This CDR3 spans 16 amino acids. Germline values: CDR1 LNHNV, CDR2 YYDKDF (reference sequence). J lost 3 bases, V lost 5 bases, and 7 bases had no gene match. The CDR3 reads CATSPQLAGATDTQYF. The CDR3 bases are TGTGCCACCAGCCCGCAACTAGCGGGAGCAACAGATACGCAGTATTTT. Using reference TRBV15 and TRBJ2-3 for the parts outside the CDR3, the full variable domain is DAMVIQNPRYQVTQFGKPVTLSCSQTLNHNVMYWYQQKSSQAPKLLFHYYDKDFNNEADTPDNFQSRRPNTSFCFLDIRSPGLGDTAMYLCATSPQLAGATDTQYFGPGTRLTVL.

This clone was seen only a few times. In DNA, the CDR3 is TGCGCCAGCAGCTTGGGTGACTCCGTTCGGGGCACTGAAGCTTTCTTT. Amino acid sequence: CASSLGDSVRGTEAFF. J is TRBJ1-1 and V is TRBV5-1; D not resolved. The CDR3 consists of 16 residues. V lost 0 bases and J 4 bases, leaving 16 bases between the germline ends. CDR1 SGHRS and CDR2 YFSETQ come from the germline V gene.

This clone has just one count. J is TRBJ1-3 and V is TRBV5-6; D ambiguous. There are 13 residues in the CDR3. Trimming removed 3 bases from V and 2 bases from J, with 6 bases in between. Germline values: CDR1 SGHDT, CDR2 YYEEEE. Here the CDR3 reads CASSSYPGNTIYF. Written as DNA, the CDR3 is TGTGCCAGCAGCTCCTATCCTGGAAACACCATATATTTT. Full variable domain (missing parts from reference TRBV5-6 and TRBJ1-3): DAGVTQSPTHLIKTRGQQVTLRCSPKSGHDTVSWYQQALGQGPQFIFQYYEEEERQRGNFPDRFSGHQFPNYSSELNVNALLLGDSALYLCASSSYPGNTIYFGEGSWLTVV.

The rearrangement joins TRBV11-3 to TRBJ2-5, with D perhaps matching TRBD1 or TRBD2 (5 bases each). CDR3 length: 15 residues. Germline assignment: CDR1 SGHNT and CDR2 YENEEA. Trimming left V 2 bases short and J 2 bases short, with 12 bases between. The CDR3 DNA is TGTGCCAGCAGCTTATTTGGGACCCCACAAGAGACCCAGTACTTC. As protein: CASSLFGTPQETQYF.

This rearrangement joins TRBV9 to TRBJ2-3; the match to TRBD1 covers 8 bases. With 0 bases clipped from V and 1 base from J, the junction kept 1 base outside the gene matches. From germline, CDR1 is SGDLS and CDR2 YYNGEE. The CDR3 has 15 residues. The CDR3 protein is CASSVGGQGTDTQYF. CDR3 nucleotide sequence: TGTGCCAGCAGCGTAGGGGGACAGGGCACAGATACGCAGTATTTT. The variable domain in full, completed from reference TRBV9 and TRBJ2-3, reads DSGVTQTPKHLITATGQRVTLRCSPRSGDLSVYWYQQSLDQGLQFLIQYYNGEERAKGNILERFSAQQFPDLHSELNLSSLELGDSALYFCASSVGGQGTDTQYFGPGTRLTVL.

This chain connects TRBV7-2 to TRBJ2-3; no reliable D call. The CDR3 contains 14 residues. Germline CDR1 is SGHTA and CDR2 is FQGNSA. V was shortened by 1 base and J by 4 bases, with 9 bases between the two germline ends. The CDR3 loop is CASSLGPQADTQYF. The CDR3 coding sequence is TGTGCCAGCAGCTTAGGACCCCAGGCAGATACGCAGTATTTT. The variable domain in full, completed from reference TRBV7-2 and TRBJ2-3, reads GAGVSQSPSNKVTEKGKDVELRCDPISGHTALYWYRQSLGQGLEFLIYFQGNSAPDKSGLPSDRFSAERTGGSVSTLTIQRTQQEDSAVYLCASSLGPQADTQYFGPGTRLTVL.

The chain couples TRBV27 to TRBJ2-5; possible D gene TRBD2, 6 bases. V gave up 7 bases and J gave up 1 base, with 16 bases separating them. The CDR3 has 15 amino acids. Germline CDR1 reads MNHEY; CDR2 reads SMNVEV (reference sequence). The CDR3 sequence is CASTSSWTTQETQYF. DNA of the CDR3: TGTGCCAGCACCTCATCTTGGACTACCCAAGAGACCCAGTACTTC.

The gene calls are TRBV5-6 and TRBJ2-7; D gene ambiguous. Trimming left V 4 bases short and J 7 bases short, with 9 bases between. Germline loops: CDR1 SGHDT, CDR2 YYEEEE. This CDR3 comprises 11 residues. CDR3 nucleotides: TGTGCCAGCAGCACCGACCTGGAGCAGTACTTC. Translating it yields CASSTDLEQYF.

V usage is TRBV7-9 and J usage is TRBJ2-1, with 7 bases aligning to TRBD1. This CDR3 spans 17 amino acids. The germline CDR1 and CDR2 sequences are SEHNR and FQNEAQ (reference sequence). After removal of 8 bases from V and 0 bases from J, the junction contained 13 bases not matched to a gene. CDR3 loop: CASSPLGTVSSYNEQFF. The CDR3 coding sequence is TGTGCCAGCTCTCCTTTAGGGACAGTTAGCTCCTACAATGAGCAGTTCTTC.

As regards this clone: Other DNA sequences in this specimen translate into the identical CDR3. DNA of the CDR3: TGTGCCAGCAGCCAACAGCTCAACACTGAAGCTTTCTTT. This translates into CASSQQLNTEAFF. This sequence joins TRBV6-6 and TRBJ1-1, with D hard to call. The CDR3 runs to 13 residues. Trimming took 6 bases from V and 2 from J, leaving 10 bases between them. The germline gives CDR1 MNHNY, CDR2 SVGAGI (reference sequence).

The V call is TRBV18, the J call TRBJ1-1; weak D call: TRBD1 (5 bases). Germline V lookup: CDR1 KGHSH, CDR2 LQKENI. The CDR3 has 14 residues. Trimming cost V 0 bases and J 11 bases, with 16 bases left between them. CDR3 loop: CASSPPATFGGAFF. The CDR3 DNA reads TGTGCCAGCTCACCACCCGCCACATTCGGGGGGGCTTTCTTT.

The chain joins TRBV28 to TRBJ2-3; 8 bases are a match to TRBD2. CDR3 length: 14 residues. V lost 8 bases and J lost 9; bases outside the gene matches: 13. CDR1 and CDR2 from the germline V gene are MDHEN and SYDVKM. The CDR3 coding sequence is TGTGCCAGCGGCCTGTCGGGGGGGCAGGGCACGCAGTATTTT. This gives the protein CASGLSGGQGTQYF.

The V call is TRBV21-1, the J call TRBJ2-7; TRBD2, the D gene given by the table, was not confirmed from the DNA. TRBV21-1 is termed a pseudogene. CDR3 length: 15 residues. This CDR3 reads CASSLDGTSSYEQYF. CDR3 sequence (DNA): TGTGCCAGCAGCTTGGACGGGACTAGCTCCTACGAGCAGTACTTC.

The rearrangement links TRBV27 to TRBJ2-1; unclear D gene. The CDR3 contains 14 residues. With 8 bases removed from V and 0 bases from J, the gap between germline ends came to 11 bases. Germline V gene sequence: CDR1 MNHEY, CDR2 SMNVEV (reference sequence). The CDR3 DNA reads TGTGCCAGCTACGGACGGAACTCCTACAATGAGCAGTTCTTC. Translating gives CASYGRNSYNEQFF.

The chain carries TRBV5-6 and TRBJ2-5; D may be TRBD1 or TRBD2 (5 bases each). This CDR3 is built from 15 residues. The V gene lost 2 bases and the J gene lost 3 bases, with 14 bases spanning the gap. CDR1 is SGHDT, CDR2 YYEEEE, per germline. Written as DNA, the CDR3 is TGTGCCAGCAGCTTTAAGGGGACGGGAAAAGAGACCCAGTACTTC. Encoded protein: CASSFKGTGKETQYF.

V usage is TRBV7-9 and J usage is TRBJ1-3; unclear D gene. V gave up 7 bases and J gave up 6 bases, with 16 bases separating them. CDR3 length equals 14 residues. Germline assignment: CDR1 SEHNR and CDR2 FQNEAQ (reference sequence). CDR3 DNA sequence: TGTGCCAGCACCACTTCCGGCATGTTAAACACCATATATTTT. It is translated as CASTTSGMLNTIYF. The full variable domain, completed using reference TRBV7-9 and TRBJ1-3, is DTGVSQNPRHKITKRGQNVTFRCDPISEHNRLYWYRQTLGQGPEFLTYFQNEAQLEKSRLLSDRFSAERPKGSFSTLEIQRTEQGDSAMYLCASTTSGMLNTIYFGEGSWLTVV.

This clone was counted a few times. The chain employs TRBV27 and TRBJ2-1; D remains ambiguous. V was trimmed by 3 bases and J by 6 bases, leaving 15 bases between them. Germline V gene sequence: CDR1 MNHEY, CDR2 SMNVEV (reference sequence). The CDR3 extends over 15 amino acids. CDR3 sequence (DNA): TGTGCCAGCAGTTTTAGGGTAGCACAATCCAATGAGCAGTTCTTC. Its protein is CASSFRVAQSNEQFF.